Following are 13 T cell receptor beta chains from one sample sequenced in a study of T cells after posttransplantation cyclophosphamide. Produced via immunoSEQ multiplex PCR; TCRdb's table is partial and in-frame only. The sample has about 50,000 clones, approximately 94% seen once. The source material was PBMCs. The source of these receptors is a woman aged 25 to 39 in good health and a related stem cell transplant donor.

The chain combines TRBV10-3 with TRBJ1-1; 10 bases line up with TRBD1. The CDR3 is made up of 14 amino acids. Germline V gene data show CDR1 as ENHRY and CDR2 as SYGVKD. With 6 bases clipped from V and 6 bases from J, the junction kept 7 bases outside the gene matches. DNA of the CDR3: TGTGCCATCAGAGGGACAGGGGAATGGCCTGAAGCTTTCTTT. As protein: CAIRGTGEWPEAFF.

The genes are TRBV19 and TRBJ2-6; a weak D match, TRBD1 (5 bases). Germline assignment: CDR1 LNHDA and CDR2 SQIVND (reference sequence). Trimming shortened V by 5 bases and J by 0 bases, and 11 bases separated the two germline ends. The CDR3 consists of 16 residues. The CDR3 loop reads CASSQAGASGANVLTF. The CDR3, as DNA: TGTGCCAGTAGTCAGGCTGGGGCCTCTGGGGCCAACGTCCTGACTTTC.

This chain links TRBV4-3 with TRBJ2-5; weak D call: TRBD2 (6 bases). This CDR3 has 15 residues. With 3 bases removed from V and 2 bases from J, the gap between germline ends came to 13 bases. CDR1 LGHNA and CDR2 YSLEER come from the germline V gene. CDR3 protein: CASSQVQDYQETQYF. DNA for the CDR3: TGCGCCAGCAGCCAGGTCCAGGACTATCAAGAGACCCAGTACTTC.

The chain carries TRBV9 and TRBJ2-1, with D possibly TRBD2 on 6 matching bases. Germline V CDR1 and CDR2: SGDLS, YYNGEE. The CDR3 contains 14 residues. V shed 2 bases and J shed 2 bases, with 8 bases lying between them. CDR3 DNA: TGTGCCAGCAGCGTTAGCGGTCCCTACAATGAGCAGTTCTTC. As protein: CASSVSGPYNEQFF.

The J gene is TRBJ2-7, the V gene TRBV6-1; tentatively, D is TRBD1 (5 bases). V was shortened by 4 bases and J by 5 bases, with 24 bases between the two germline ends. This CDR3 comprises 17 residues. Germline V gene data show CDR1 as MNHNS and CDR2 as SASEGT. CDR3 sequence: CASSGPFGRTLYDEQYF. The DNA for the CDR3 is TGTGCCAGCAGTGGTCCCTTTGGACGGACATTATACGACGAGCAGTACTTC.

J is TRBJ1-1 and V is TRBV19, with D tentatively TRBD1 (6 bases). Germline loops: CDR1 LNHDA, CDR2 SQIVND (reference sequence). V was clipped by 4 bases and J by 6 bases, with 15 bases between them. This CDR3 has 14 residues. The CDR3 DNA follows: TGTGCCAGTAGTAGGCGGGCAGGGGATTCTGAAGCTTTCTTT. Its protein is CASSRRAGDSEAFF.

This chain uses TRBV7-2 with TRBJ1-2; 7 positions match TRBD1. The CDR3 consists of 14 residues. V lost 3 bases to trimming and J lost 5 bases; unmatched junction nucleotides: 6. Germline CDR1 SGHTA, CDR2 FQGNSA. In DNA, the CDR3 is TGTGCCAGCAGCTTGCCCGGGACAGTTTATGGCTACACCTTC. It yields the protein CASSLPGTVYGYTF.

V is TRBV6-5 and J is TRBJ2-6; D might be TRBD2 (5 bases). Trimming pared 3 bases from V and 0 bases from J, leaving 9 bases between. Germline V gene data show CDR1 as MNHEY and CDR2 as SVGAGI. The CDR3 length is 16 residues. CDR3 region: CASSYGLGSGANVLTF. The CDR3 DNA follows: TGTGCCAGCAGTTATGGACTCGGCTCTGGGGCCAACGTCCTGACTTTC.

This clone was observed a single time. This chain joins TRBV19 and TRBJ2-1; 9 positions agree with TRBD1. This CDR3 spans 13 amino acids. Germline V CDR1 and CDR2: LNHDA, SQIVND (reference sequence). Losses at the gene ends were 9 bases for V and 1 base for J; bases not matched to a gene: 1. The CDR3 loop reads CASGQGSYNEQFF. The CDR3, as DNA: TGTGCCAGCGGACAGGGGTCCTACAATGAGCAGTTCTTC.

The chain employs TRBV5-6 and TRBJ2-7; tentative D call: TRBD2 (5 bases). Trimming shortened V by 1 base and J by 2 bases, and 13 bases separated the two germline ends. Per the germline V gene, CDR1 is SGHDT and CDR2 is YYEEEE. CDR3 length: 15 residues. This CDR3 reads CASSLFPTEAYEQYF. CDR3 DNA: TGTGCCAGCAGCTTGTTCCCGACGGAGGCCTACGAGCAGTACTTC.

The rearrangement joins TRBV11-2 to TRBJ1-6; maybe TRBD1 (5 bases). CDR1 and CDR2 (germline): SGHAT, FQNNGV. V was trimmed by 3 bases and J by 5 bases, leaving 8 bases between them. The CDR3 is 14 residues long. CDR3 protein: CASSFSGDNSPLHF. Here the CDR3 DNA reads TGTGCCAGCAGCTTCTCGGGGGATAATTCACCCCTCCACTTT.

The rearrangement links TRBV7-2 to TRBJ2-7; D is possibly TRBD1 (5 bases). The ends were cut back, 1 base at V and 2 bases at J, with 9 bases in the middle. Per germline, CDR1 SGHTA and CDR2 FQGNSA. This CDR3 is 14 amino acids long. CDR3 in amino acids: CASSLEQDTYEQYF. The CDR3 DNA reads TGTGCCAGCAGCTTAGAACAGGACACCTACGAGCAGTACTTC. Supplemented by reference TRBV7-2 and TRBJ2-7, the full variable domain reads GAGVSQSPSNKVTEKGKDVELRCDPISGHTALYWYRQSLGQGLEFLIYFQGNSAPDKSGLPSDRFSAERTGGSVSTLTIQRTQQEDSAVYLCASSLEQDTYEQYFGPGTRLTVT.

The rearrangement uses TRBV5-6 and TRBJ1-2, with 8 bases matching TRBD1. The CDR3 spans 14 residues. Germline trimming cut 3 bases from V and 8 bases from J; bases unmatched to any gene: 9. Germline values: CDR1 SGHDT, CDR2 YYEEEE. This CDR3 reads CASSSGLRGRGYTF. CDR3 coding DNA: TGTGCCAGCAGCTCAGGCCTCAGGGGGCGAGGCTACACCTTC.